The clone carrying this TCR beta chain has a handful of counts. Its antigen remains unidentified. This sample is drawn from a study of cytomegalovirus exposure and HLA in healthy donors. Study conclusions and caveats: According to an earlier analysis, most TCR beta V segments yielded productive rearrangements about 87% or about 30% of the time. Sequencing likely caused a cluster of highly shared sequence variants.

Trimming took 3 bases from V and 4 from J, leaving 12 bases between them. The CDR3 runs to 14 residues. CDR1 and CDR2 (germline): LNHDA, SQIVND (reference sequence). The PCR ran on 60 Vbeta and 13 Jbeta primers. The table came from immunoSEQ multiplex PCR; TCRdb's copy has only in-frame clones and leaves some out. The sample has around 140,000 clones, approximately 10% seen once; the top ten hold roughly 6.4%. Sequenced input: PBMCs. This receptor was identified in a woman between 35 and 50 years old in good health and CMV-seropositive. The chain combines TRBV19 with TRBJ2-5; a weak D match, TRBD2 (6 bases). The CDR3 DNA reads TGTGCCAGTAGTATTGGAGGGACCCCAGAGACCCAGTACTTC. This sequence encodes CASSIGGTPETQYF.